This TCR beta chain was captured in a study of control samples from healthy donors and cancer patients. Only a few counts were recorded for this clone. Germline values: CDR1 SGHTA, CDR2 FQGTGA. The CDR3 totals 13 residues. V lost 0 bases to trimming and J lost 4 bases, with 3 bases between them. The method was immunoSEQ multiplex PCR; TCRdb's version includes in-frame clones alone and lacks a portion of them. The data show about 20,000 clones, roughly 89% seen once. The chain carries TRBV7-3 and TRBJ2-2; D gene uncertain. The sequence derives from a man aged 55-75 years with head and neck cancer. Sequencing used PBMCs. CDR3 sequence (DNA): TGTGCCAGCAGCTTAACCGGCACCGGGGAGCTGTTTTTT. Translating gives CASSLTGTGELFF.